The 17 T cell receptor beta chains in this list originate from one sample, sequenced in a study of cytomegalovirus exposure and HLA in healthy donors. A multiplex PCR was run with 60 Vbeta primers and 13 Jbeta primers. Data came from immunoSEQ multiplex PCR; TCRdb stores just in-frame clones and leaves some out. This sample carries more than 95,000 clones, 78% of them seen once, and the ten largest clones take approximately 1.7%. Sequenced: PBMCs. The source of these receptors is a woman between 40 and 50 years old in good health and CMV-seronegative.

The rearrangement uses TRBV28 and TRBJ1-5; no definite D call. Looked up from germline, CDR1 is MDHEN and CDR2 is SYDVKM. The CDR3 runs 15 residues. V shed 6 bases and J shed 4 bases, with 16 bases lying between them. The CDR3 DNA sequence: TGTGCCAGCAGCTGGGCGGGGTCCAATAATCAGCCCCAGCATTTT. Its protein product is CASSWAGSNNQPQHF.

A few counts support this clone. CDR3 DNA sequence: TGTGCCTGGAGTGTGGACAGTTCGTCTGAAGCTTTCTTT. Translated, it gives CAWSVDSSSEAFF. The gene calls are TRBV30 and TRBJ1-1; D possibly corresponds to TRBD1 (6 bases). Germline lookup yields CDR1 GTSNPN and CDR2 SVGIG (reference sequence). This CDR3 region has 13 residues. V gave up 0 bases and J gave up 6 bases, with 11 bases separating them.

This sequence joins TRBV2 and TRBJ1-1; 8 bases line up with TRBD1. Germline V lookup: CDR1 SNHLY, CDR2 FYNNEI. V shed 8 bases and J 0 bases; nucleotides not matched to a gene: 5. This CDR3 has 14 residues. The CDR3 sequence is CASGGTGLNTEAFF. The CDR3 nucleotides are TGTGCCAGCGGTGGGACAGGCCTGAACACTGAAGCTTTCTTT.

The chain recombines TRBV4-1 with TRBJ2-1; 9 positions agree with TRBD2. This CDR3 contains 15 residues. Looked up from germline, CDR1 is MGHRA and CDR2 is YSYEKL. The V gene end was trimmed by 1 base and the J gene end by 5 bases; junction bases not matched to a gene: 3. CDR3 region: CASSQGTSANNEQFF. The CDR3 nucleotides are TGCGCCAGCAGCCAAGGGACTAGCGCCAACAATGAGCAGTTCTTC.

This rearrangement joins TRBV6-5 to TRBJ2-2; perhaps TRBD1 as D (5 bases). V gave up 7 bases and J gave up 6 bases, with 15 bases separating them. This CDR3 has 14 amino acids. Germline CDR1 is MNHEY and CDR2 is SVGAGI. The CDR3: CASNPIQGAGELFF. CDR3 nucleotides: TGTGCCAGCAATCCTATCCAAGGGGCCGGGGAGCTGTTTTTT.

This chain connects TRBV18 to TRBJ1-6; D is ambiguous. The CDR3 has 15 amino acids. Germline lookup yields CDR1 KGHSH and CDR2 LQKENI. The germline V and J ends were trimmed by 1 base and 7 bases, with 11 bases remaining between them. CDR3 sequence (DNA): TGTGCCAGCTCACCACAGGCGGGCCGGAATTCACCCCTCCACTTT. Protein product: CASSPQAGRNSPLHF.

The J gene is TRBJ1-2, the V gene TRBV2, with 9 bases lining up with TRBD1. CDR3 length: 15 amino acids. Trimming at V came to 7 bases and at J to 6 bases, leaving 12 bases not matched to a gene. CDR1 is SNHLY and CDR2 is FYNNEI in the germline V gene. CDR3 DNA: TGTGCCAGCAATATCCAGGACAGGGGAGTTGATGGCTACACCTTC. Its protein product is CASNIQDRGVDGYTF.

The chain recombines TRBV11-2 with TRBJ1-4; D gene uncertain. V lost 4 bases and J lost 5, with 5 bases in between. The germline gives CDR1 SGHAT, CDR2 FQNNGV. The CDR3 sequence is 12 residues long. The DNA of the CDR3 is TGTGCCAGCAGCTACTCCAATGAAAAACTGTTTTTT. Its translation: CASSYSNEKLFF.

This sequence joins TRBV5-1 and TRBJ2-7; D not certain. Trimming pared 1 base from V and 0 bases from J, leaving 5 bases between. Germline V gene sequence: CDR1 SGHRS, CDR2 YFSETQ. The CDR3 covers 13 residues. As DNA, the CDR3 is TGCGCCAGCAGCTTGCAGGACTCCTACGAGCAGTACTTC. Protein product: CASSLQDSYEQYF.

The chain joins TRBV7-8 to TRBJ2-1; D might be TRBD2 (6 bases). V lost 6 bases to trimming and J lost 1 base, with 13 bases between them. CDR1 is SGHVS, CDR2 FQNEAQ, per germline. The CDR3 extends over 15 amino acids. CDR3 protein: CASSSSERSYNEQFF. CDR3 sequence (DNA): TGTGCCAGCAGTTCTAGCGAGAGGTCCTACAATGAGCAGTTCTTC.

The genes are TRBV4-3 and TRBJ2-5; D possibly corresponds to TRBD2 (6 bases). Trimming cost V 0 bases and J 5 bases, with 16 bases left between them. The CDR3 runs to 16 residues. Germline-derived CDR1 and CDR2 are LGHNA and YSLEER. The CDR3 sequence is CASSQDRGAGLETQYF. CDR3 in DNA: TGCGCCAGCAGCCAAGATCGCGGGGCCGGGTTGGAGACCCAGTACTTC.

The chain carries TRBV27 and TRBJ1-1; D is perhaps TRBD1 (5 bases). The CDR3 length is 13 residues. The V and J ends lost 4 bases and 2 bases respectively, with 8 bases between them. Germline CDR1 MNHEY, CDR2 SMNVEV (reference sequence). CDR3 protein: CASSWGGNTEAFF. In DNA, the CDR3 is TGTGCCAGCAGTTGGGGGGGTAACACTGAAGCTTTCTTT.

This clone was counted a single time. CDR3 amino acids: CAISESPGQRNEQFF. DNA for the CDR3: TGTGCCATCAGTGAGTCTCCGGGACAGCGGAATGAGCAGTTCTTC. J is TRBJ2-1 and V is TRBV10-3; 7 positions agree with TRBD1. Germline lookup yields CDR1 ENHRY and CDR2 SYGVKD. V lost 0 bases, J lost 7 bases, and 6 bases stayed unmatched. This CDR3 is built from 15 residues.

In this sample, this clone turned up once. This chain connects TRBV4-3 to TRBJ1-2, with a possible D match to TRBD1 (5 bases). CDR3 length equals 15 residues. V lost 4 bases to trimming and J lost 5 bases, with 17 bases between them. From germline, CDR1 is LGHNA and CDR2 YSLEER. The CDR3 here is CASSLGTLPLYGYTF. The CDR3 DNA follows: TGCGCCAGCAGCCTAGGGACTCTCCCCCTATATGGCTACACCTTC.

The genes are TRBV5-1 and TRBJ2-5; TRBD1 might be the D (6 bases). The tail of the sequence fits TRBJ2-7 better, so the J call may be wrong. This CDR3 spans 14 amino acids. The germline CDR1 and CDR2 sequences are SGHRS and YFSETQ. The CDR3 DNA reads TGCGCCAGCAGCTTGGCAGGGGAAGCCTACGAGCAGTACTTC. Translation: CASSLAGEAYEQYF.

The chain carries TRBV6-5 and TRBJ2-5; 8 bases are a match to TRBD1. The V and J ends lost 6 bases and 5 bases, in that order; junction bases with no gene match: 8. The CDR3 has 14 residues. The germline gives CDR1 MNHEY, CDR2 SVGAGI. CDR3 sequence reads: CASRLDRGWETQYF. The CDR3 nucleotides are TGTGCCAGCAGACTCGACAGGGGTTGGGAGACCCAGTACTTC.

The chain employs TRBV10-3 and TRBJ1-1; 7 nucleotides line up with TRBD1. Germline CDR1 reads ENHRY; CDR2 reads SYGVKD. V shed 6 bases and J 0 bases; nucleotides not matched to a gene: 4. CDR3 length equals 14 residues. The DNA for the CDR3 is TGTGCCATCAGAGAGGGACAGATGAACACTGAAGCTTTCTTT. It encodes CAIREGQMNTEAFF.